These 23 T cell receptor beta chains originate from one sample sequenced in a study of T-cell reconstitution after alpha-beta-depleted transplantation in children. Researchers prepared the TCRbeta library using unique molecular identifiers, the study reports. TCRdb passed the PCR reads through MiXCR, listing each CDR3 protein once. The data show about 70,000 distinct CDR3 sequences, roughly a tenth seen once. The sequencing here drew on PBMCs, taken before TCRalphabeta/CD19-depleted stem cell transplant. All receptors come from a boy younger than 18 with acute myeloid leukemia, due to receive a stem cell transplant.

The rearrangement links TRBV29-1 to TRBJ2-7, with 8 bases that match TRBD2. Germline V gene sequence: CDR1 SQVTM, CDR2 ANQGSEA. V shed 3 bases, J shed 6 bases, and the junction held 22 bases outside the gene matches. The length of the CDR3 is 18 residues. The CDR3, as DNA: TGCAGCGTTGAGGGGATAGCGGGACTTACGGTCCAATCCACCGAGCAGTACTTC. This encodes CSVEGIAGLTVQSTEQYF.

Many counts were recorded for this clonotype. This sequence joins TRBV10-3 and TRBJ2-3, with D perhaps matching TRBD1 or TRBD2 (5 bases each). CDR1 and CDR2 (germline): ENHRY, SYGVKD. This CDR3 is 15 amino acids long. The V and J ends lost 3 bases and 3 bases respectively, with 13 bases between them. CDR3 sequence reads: CAISDLRGGTDTQYF. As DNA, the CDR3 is TGTGCCATCAGTGATCTGAGGGGCGGAACAGATACGCAGTATTTT.

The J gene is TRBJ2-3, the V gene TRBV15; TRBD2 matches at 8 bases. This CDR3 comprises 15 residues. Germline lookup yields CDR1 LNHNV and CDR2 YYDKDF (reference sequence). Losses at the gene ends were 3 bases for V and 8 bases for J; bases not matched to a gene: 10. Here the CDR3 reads CATSRSQRGLVTQYF. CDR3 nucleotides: TGTGCCACCAGCAGGTCTCAACGGGGACTAGTTACGCAGTATTTT.

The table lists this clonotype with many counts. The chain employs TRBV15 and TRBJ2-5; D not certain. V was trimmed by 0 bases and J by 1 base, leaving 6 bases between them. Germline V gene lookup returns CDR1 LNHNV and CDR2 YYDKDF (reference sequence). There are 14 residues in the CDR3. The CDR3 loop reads CATSRDYSQETQYF. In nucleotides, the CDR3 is TGTGCCACCAGCAGAGATTACTCCCAAGAGACCCAGTACTTC.

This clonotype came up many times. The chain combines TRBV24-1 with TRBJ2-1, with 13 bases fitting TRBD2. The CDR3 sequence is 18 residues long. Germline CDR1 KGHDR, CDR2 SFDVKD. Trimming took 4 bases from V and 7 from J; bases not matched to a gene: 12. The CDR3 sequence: CATSDWTSGRGRSNEQFF. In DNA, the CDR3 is TGTGCCACCAGTGACTGGACTAGCGGGAGAGGGAGATCGAATGAGCAGTTCTTC.

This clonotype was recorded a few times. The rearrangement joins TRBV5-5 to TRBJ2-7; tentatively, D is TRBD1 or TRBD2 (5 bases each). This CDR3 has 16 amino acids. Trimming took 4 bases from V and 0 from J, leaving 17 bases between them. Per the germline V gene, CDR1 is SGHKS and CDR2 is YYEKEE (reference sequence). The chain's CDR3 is CASSQSLGTDSYEQYV. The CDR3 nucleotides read TGTGCCAGCAGCCAGTCGCTCGGGACGGACTCCTACGAGCAGTACGTC.

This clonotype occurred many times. CDR3 in amino acids: CASSSSLVGGHNQPQHF. For the CDR3, the DNA is TGTGCCAGCAGTTCCAGCCTGGTAGGGGGGCACAATCAGCCCCAGCATTTT. The genes are TRBV27 and TRBJ1-5; D perhaps matches TRBD1 (6 bases). CDR1 is MNHEY, CDR2 SMNVEV, per germline (reference sequence). The CDR3 has 17 amino acids. Between the trimmed V and J ends, which lost 4 bases and 3 bases, there was a span of 19 bases.

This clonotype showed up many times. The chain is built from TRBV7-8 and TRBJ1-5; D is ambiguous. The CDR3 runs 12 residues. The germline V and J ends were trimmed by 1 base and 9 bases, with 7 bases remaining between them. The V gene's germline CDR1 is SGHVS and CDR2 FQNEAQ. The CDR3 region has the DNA TGTGCCAGCAGCTTAGAGGGTGGGCCCCAGCATTTT. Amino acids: CASSLEGGPQHF.

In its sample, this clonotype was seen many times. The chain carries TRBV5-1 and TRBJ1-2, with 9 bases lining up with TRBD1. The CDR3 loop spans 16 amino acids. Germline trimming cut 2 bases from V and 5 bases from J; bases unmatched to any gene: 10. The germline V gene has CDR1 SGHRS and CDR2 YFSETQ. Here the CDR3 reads CASSLRGGQGDYGYTF. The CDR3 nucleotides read TGCGCCAGCAGCTTACGCGGGGGACAGGGAGATTATGGCTACACCTTC.

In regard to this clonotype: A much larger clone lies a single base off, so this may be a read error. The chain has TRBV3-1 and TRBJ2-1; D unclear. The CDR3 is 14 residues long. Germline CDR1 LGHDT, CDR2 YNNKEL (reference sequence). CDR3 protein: CACSQDLGLNEQFF. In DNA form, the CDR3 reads TGTGCCTGCAGCCAAGATTTGGGCCTCAACGAGCAGTTCTTC.

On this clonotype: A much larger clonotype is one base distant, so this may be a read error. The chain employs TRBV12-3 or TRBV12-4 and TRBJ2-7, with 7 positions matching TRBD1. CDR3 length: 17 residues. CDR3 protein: CASSLGSGQVHPYDQYF. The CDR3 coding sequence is TGTGCCAGCAGTTTAGGGTCAGGACAGGTCCACCCTTACGACCAGTACTTC.

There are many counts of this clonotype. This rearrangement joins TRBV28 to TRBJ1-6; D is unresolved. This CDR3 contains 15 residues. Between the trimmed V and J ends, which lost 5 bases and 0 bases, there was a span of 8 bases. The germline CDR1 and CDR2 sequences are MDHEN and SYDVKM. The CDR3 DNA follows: TGTGCCAGCAGTCGACCTGGCTCCTATAATTCACCCCTCCACTTT. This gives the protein CASSRPGSYNSPLHF.

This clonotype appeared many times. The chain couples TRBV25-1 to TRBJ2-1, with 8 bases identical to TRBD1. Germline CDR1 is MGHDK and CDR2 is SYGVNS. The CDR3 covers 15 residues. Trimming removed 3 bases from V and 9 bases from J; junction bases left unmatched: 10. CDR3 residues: CASSDRGRLEVEQFF. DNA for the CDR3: TGTGCCAGCAGTGACAGGGGGCGTTTAGAGGTTGAGCAGTTCTTC.

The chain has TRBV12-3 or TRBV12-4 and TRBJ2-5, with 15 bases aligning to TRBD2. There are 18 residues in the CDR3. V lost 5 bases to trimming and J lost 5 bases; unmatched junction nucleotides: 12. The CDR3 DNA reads TGTGCCAGCAGTCCGGGACTAGCGGGGGGCTACTACCCTGAGACCCAGTACTTC. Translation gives CASSPGLAGGYYPETQYF.

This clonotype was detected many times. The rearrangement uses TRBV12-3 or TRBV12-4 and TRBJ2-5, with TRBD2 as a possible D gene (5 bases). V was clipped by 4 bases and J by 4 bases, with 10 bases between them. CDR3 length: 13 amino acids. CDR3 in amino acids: CASSSRGRETQYF. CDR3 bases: TGTGCCAGCAGTTCGCGAGGGCGAGAGACCCAGTACTTC.

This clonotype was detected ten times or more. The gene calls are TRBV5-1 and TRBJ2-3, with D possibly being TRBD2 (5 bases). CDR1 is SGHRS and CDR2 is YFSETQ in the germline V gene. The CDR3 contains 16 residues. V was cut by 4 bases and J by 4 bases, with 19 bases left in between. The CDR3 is CASSLARAERADTQYF. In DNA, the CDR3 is TGCGCCAGCAGCCTCGCGAGAGCGGAGAGGGCAGATACGCAGTATTTT.

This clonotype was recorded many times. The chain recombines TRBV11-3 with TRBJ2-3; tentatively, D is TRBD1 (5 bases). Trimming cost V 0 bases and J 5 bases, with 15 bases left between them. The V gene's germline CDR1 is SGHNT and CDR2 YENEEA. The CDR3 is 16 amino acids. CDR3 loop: CASSLDSGRQGDTQYF. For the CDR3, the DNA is TGTGCCAGCAGCTTAGATTCTGGACGGCAGGGAGATACGCAGTATTTT.

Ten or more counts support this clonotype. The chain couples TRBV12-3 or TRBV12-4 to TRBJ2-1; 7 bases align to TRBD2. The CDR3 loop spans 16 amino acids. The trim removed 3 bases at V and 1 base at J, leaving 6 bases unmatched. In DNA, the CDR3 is TGTGCCAGCAGTTTTGGAGAGCGGGGTTCCTACAATGAGCAGTTCTTC. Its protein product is CASSFGERGSYNEQFF.

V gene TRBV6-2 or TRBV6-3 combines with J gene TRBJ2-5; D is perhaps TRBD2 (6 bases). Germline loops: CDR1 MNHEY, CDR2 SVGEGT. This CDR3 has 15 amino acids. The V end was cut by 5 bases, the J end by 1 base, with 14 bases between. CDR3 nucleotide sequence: TGTGCCAGCAGTAGAACCCTAGCGACCCAAGAGACCCAGTACTTC. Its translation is CASSRTLATQETQYF.

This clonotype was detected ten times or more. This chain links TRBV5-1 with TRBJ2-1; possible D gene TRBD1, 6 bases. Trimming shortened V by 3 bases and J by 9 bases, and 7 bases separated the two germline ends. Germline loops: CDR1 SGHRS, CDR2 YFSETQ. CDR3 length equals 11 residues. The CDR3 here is CASSSGAEQFF. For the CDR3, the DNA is TGCGCCAGCAGCTCAGGGGCTGAGCAGTTCTTC. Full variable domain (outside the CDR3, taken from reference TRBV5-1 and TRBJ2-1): KAGVTQTPRYLIKTRGQQVTLSCSPISGHRSVSWYQQTPGQGLQFLFEYFSETQRNKGNFPGRFSGRQFSNSRSEMNVSTLELGDSALYLCASSSGAEQFFGPGTRLTVL.

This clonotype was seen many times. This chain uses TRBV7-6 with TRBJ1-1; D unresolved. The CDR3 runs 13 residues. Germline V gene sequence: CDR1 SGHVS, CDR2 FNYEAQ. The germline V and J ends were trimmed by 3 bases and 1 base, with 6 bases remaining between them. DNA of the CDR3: TGTGCCAGCAGCTTCGGCGGGAACACTGAAGCTTTCTTT. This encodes CASSFGGNTEAFF.

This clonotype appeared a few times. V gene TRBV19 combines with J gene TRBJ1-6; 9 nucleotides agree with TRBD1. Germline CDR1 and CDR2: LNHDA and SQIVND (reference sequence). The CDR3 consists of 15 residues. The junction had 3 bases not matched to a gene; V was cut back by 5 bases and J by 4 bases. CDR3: CASSPGTGYNSPLHF. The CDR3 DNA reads TGTGCCAGTAGTCCAGGGACAGGGTATAATTCACCCCTCCACTTT.

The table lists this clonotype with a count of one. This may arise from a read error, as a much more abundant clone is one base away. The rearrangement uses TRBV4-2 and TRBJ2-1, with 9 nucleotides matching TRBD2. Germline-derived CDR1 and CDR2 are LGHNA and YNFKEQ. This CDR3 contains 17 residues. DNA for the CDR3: TGTGCCAGCGGCCATGAGCTTCCGACTAGCGGTTACAATGAGCAGTTCTTC. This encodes CASGHELPTSGYNEQFF.